Detailed here is one T cell receptor (beta chain). Its matching antigen is unknown. This sample was taken from a study of cytomegalovirus exposure and HLA in healthy donors. General study points: TCR beta chains numbering more than 150 were designated cytomegalovirus-associated. It was in a later analysis that TCR association rates were seen to vary by HLA locus, highest for DRB1 and lowest for HLA-C.

Deletions cut 4 bases from V and 2 bases from J, with 9 bases between. The CDR3 is 13 amino acids. Germline values: CDR1 WSHSY, CDR2 SAAADI. PCR involved 60 Vbeta and 13 Jbeta primers. Sequenced by immunoSEQ multiplex PCR; TCRdb stores in-frame clones only, minus some. The repertoire includes roughly 150,000 clones, about 85% of them detected once, and roughly 2.5% sits in the top ten. This clonotype was obtained from a man aged 25-45 years in good health and CMV-seropositive. V gene TRBV10-2 combines with J gene TRBJ2-7; tentative D call: TRBD2 (6 bases). Sample: PBMCs. The CDR3: CASSGGDTYEQYV. DNA for the CDR3: TGCGCCAGCAGTGGGGGGGATACCTACGAGCAGTACGTC.